One TCR beta chain is described in this entry. Original analysis: Estimated nucleated cell counts came from reference gene primer amplification. Only in-frame clones appear in the TCRdb table, and some are missing; sequencing was by immunoSEQ multiplex PCR. Clone size and V and J calls were adopted from that table, with D and trimming inferred from the DNA. The sample comprises around 120,000 clones, 60% to 85% of which are singletons, and under 3% rests with the top ten. The CDR3 totals 16 residues. The germline gives CDR1 KGHSH, CDR2 LQKENI. V lost 5 bases and J lost 4; bases outside the gene matches: 10. This record comes from a study of blood T cell repertoires in COVID-19. At the level of the study: Sites across the United States, Italy and Spain contributed samples from acute and convalescent COVID-19.

Sequencing was performed on peripheral blood. The clonotype comes from a man between 70 and 80 years old with acute or convalescent COVID-19. The J gene is TRBJ1-1, the V gene TRBV18, with 10 bases fitting TRBD1. The CDR3 coding sequence is TGTGCCAGCTCATACCCGCTGGGACAGGGGAGCACTGAAGCTTTCTTT. It translates to CASSYPLGQGSTEAFF.